The source of this T cell receptor beta chain is a study of cytomegalovirus exposure and HLA in healthy donors. From germline, CDR1 is SNHLY and CDR2 FYNNEI. The CDR3 consists of 17 residues. V lost 6 bases and J lost 5, with 25 bases in between. 60 Vbeta and 13 Jbeta primers were used in PCR. In the authors' methods: Unique TCR beta chains totaled around 86 million in a later count, with approximately 10 million of them shared. The protocol was immunoSEQ multiplex PCR, while the TCRdb copy is restricted to in-frame clones and leaves out a portion. That table furnishes V, J and clone size, whereas the DNA furnished D and trimming. This repertoire shows roughly 180,000 clones, around four fifths found once; its top ten account for less than 2%.

Material for sequencing was PBMCs. V gene TRBV2 combines with J gene TRBJ2-5, with a weak D call TRBD1 (6 bases). This receptor was identified in a woman in her 30s in good health and CMV-seronegative. CDR3 protein: CASRSALRTAGTETQYF. As DNA, the CDR3 is TGTGCCAGCAGGAGTGCCCTAAGGACAGCCGGGACCGAGACCCAGTACTTC.